Detailed here is one TCR beta chain. This sample is drawn from a study of blood T cells in healthy people across ages. Through a sample-barcoded 5' primer and a J-beta primer mix, a second PCR was run for roughly 6 to 11 cycles. TCRdb re-called the 5' RACE reads with MiXCR, one entry per CDR3 protein. The profile shows roughly 720,000 distinct CDR3 sequences, 53% of them singletons. The V and J ends lost 0 bases and 0 bases respectively, with 9 bases between them. The CDR3 has 15 residues. Looked up from germline, CDR1 is SGHKS and CDR2 is YYEKEE (reference sequence). This chain joins TRBV5-5 and TRBJ1-2; unclear D gene. Sequences were obtained from blood. The source is a man aged 80 or over in good health. The CDR3 loop is CASSLGTDANYGYTF. Written as DNA, the CDR3 is TGTGCCAGCAGCTTGGGGACGGATGCTAACTATGGCTACACCTTC.